A selection of T cell receptor beta chains follows, all from one sample in a study of blood T cell repertoires in COVID-19. Measured with immunoSEQ multiplex PCR; TCRdb has only the in-frame clones, and not every one. The data hold 190,000 or so clones, with around 88% observed a single time. What was sequenced was PBMCs or T cells enriched from blood (not recorded which). The receptors were gathered from a woman aged 25 to 39 who had been exposed to COVID-19. Both conserved end residues are part of each CDR3. A D gene is named only where the DNA matches it firmly. Rows may omit the clone size; those that give it use once, few, many or a size class.

clone_size d_call j_call v_call cdr3_aa cdr3_nt
NA TRBD1 TRBJ1-4 TRBV5-4 CASSLTGGKEKLFF TGTGCCAGCAGCCTGACAGGGGGCAAAGAAAAACTGTTTTTT
NA TRBD1 TRBJ1-2 TRBV6-5 CASRDSSYGYTF TGTGCCAGCCGGGACAGTTCCTATGGCTACACCTTC
NA NA TRBJ2-4 TRBV6-2/TRBV6-3 CASSFLFTTLRGKNIQYF TGTGCCAGCAGTTTCCTTTTTACTACTCTCCGAGGAAAAAACATTCAGTACTTC
NA TRBD1 TRBJ2-7 TRBV18 CASSLSRDSSYEQYF TGTGCCAGCTCACTAAGCCGGGACAGCTCCTACGAGCAGTACTTC
once TRBD1 TRBJ2-2 TRBV5-1 CASSLADRGNTGELFF TGCGCCAGCAGCTTGGCGGACAGGGGAAACACCGGGGAGCTGTTTTTT
NA NA TRBJ1-2 TRBV2 CASSREGIAYGYTF TGTGCCAGCAGTAGGGAGGGTATAGCCTATGGCTACACCTTC
few NA TRBJ1-1 TRBV18 CASSPGQNTEAFF TGTGCCAGCTCACCAGGACAGAACACTGAAGCTTTCTTT
NA NA TRBJ1-2 TRBV5-6 CASSFEPGNGYTF TGTGCCAGCAGCTTTGAGCCAGGTAATGGCTACACCTTC
few NA TRBJ2-3 TRBV30 CAWSAGLAGTDTQYF TGTGCCTGGAGTGCGGGACTCGCAGGCACAGATACGCAGTATTTT
NA TRBD1 TRBJ1-2 TRBV5-4 CASSQGTGANYGYTF TGTGCCAGCAGTCAGGGGACAGGAGCTAACTATGGCTACACCTTC
NA TRBD1 TRBJ2-7 TRBV28 CASTRQGVIVYEQYF TGTGCCAGCACCCGACAGGGAGTTATTGTCTACGAGCAGTACTTC
NA NA TRBJ1-3 TRBV7-6 CASSLLQGAPSGNTIYF TGTGCCAGCAGCTTATTACAGGGCGCACCCTCTGGAAACACCATATATTTT
NA TRBD2 TRBJ2-1 TRBV9 CASSAPAGGISYNEQFF TGTGCCAGCAGCGCCCCAGCGGGGGGGATCTCCTACAATGAGCAGTTCTTC
NA NA TRBJ1-2 TRBV3-1/TRBV3-2 CASSQRTGLYGYTF TGTGCCAGCAGCCAACGAACGGGTTTGTATGGCTACACCTTC
NA NA TRBJ2-3 TRBV11-3 CASSLEGPGDTQYF TGTGCCAGCAGCTTAGAGGGCCCAGGGGATACGCAGTATTTT
once NA TRBJ1-4 TRBV9 CASSTPQGGNEKLFF TGTGCCAGCAGCACACCACAGGGCGGTAATGAAAAACTGTTTTTT
NA TRBD1 TRBJ2-7 TRBV19 CASRPDGTAVSEQYF TGTGCCAGTAGACCTGACGGGACAGCCGTTTCCGAGCAGTACTTC
NA TRBD2 TRBJ2-3 TRBV7-6 CASSAGLAGGDTQYF TGTGCCAGCAGCGCCGGACTAGCGGGGGGAGATACGCAGTATTTT
few NA TRBJ2-7 TRBV11-1 CASSLQGGLYEQYF TGTGCCAGCAGCTTACAGGGAGGTCTCTACGAGCAGTACTTC
NA NA TRBJ1-1 TRBV9 CASSVAGNTEAFF TGTGCCAGCAGCGTAGCGGGGAACACTGAAGCTTTCTTT
NA TRBD1 TRBJ1-2 TRBV5-6 CASSLQGAPIYGYTF TGTGCCAGCAGCCTCCAGGGGGCCCCTATCTATGGCTACACCTTC
NA TRBD1 TRBJ1-4 TRBV5-1 CASSGGQGANEKLFF TGCGCCAGCAGCGGTGGACAGGGGGCAAATGAAAAACTGTTTTTT
NA NA TRBJ1-4 TRBV12-3/TRBV12-4 CASSLTGEKLFF TGTGCCAGCAGTTTGACAGGTGAAAAACTGTTTTTT
NA NA TRBJ2-3 TRBV9 CASSAGDTQYF TGTGCCAGCAGCGCCGGGGATACGCAGTATTTT
NA NA TRBJ2-2 TRBV27 CASSRQANTGELFF TGTGCCAGCAGTAGACAGGCGAACACCGGGGAGCTGTTTTTT
NA TRBD1 TRBJ1-1 TRBV7-8 CASSTQGGRNTEAFF TGTGCCAGCAGCACTCAGGGGGGACGGAACACTGAAGCTTTCTTT
NA NA TRBJ1-4 TRBV7-9 CASSTTHEKLFF TGTGCCAGCAGTACTACGCATGAAAAACTGTTTTTT
NA NA TRBJ2-2 TRBV5-1 CASSLVPKPSGELFF TGCGCCAGCAGCTTGGTGCCCAAGCCCTCCGGGGAGCTGTTTTTT
NA TRBD1 TRBJ2-7 TRBV4-1 CASSQDPGTGFYEQYF TGCGCCAGCAGCCAAGATCCTGGGACAGGATTCTACGAGCAGTACTTC
NA TRBD1 TRBJ2-7 TRBV29-1 CSASGTGGNSGTYEQYF TGCAGCGCTTCCGGGACAGGGGGTAATAGTGGGACCTACGAGCAGTACTTC
NA TRBD1 TRBJ1-1 TRBV7-9 CASSGQGMNTEAFF TGTGCCAGCAGCGGACAGGGCATGAACACTGAAGCTTTCTTT
NA NA TRBJ1-1 TRBV18 CASSPTGYTEAFF TGTGCCAGCTCACCAACGGGGTACACTGAAGCTTTCTTT
once NA TRBJ2-3 TRBV30 CAWSPGAHGDTQYF TGTGCCTGGAGTCCAGGGGCTCATGGAGATACGCAGTATTTT
NA TRBD1 TRBJ1-2 TRBV19 CASSIEDRGLDGYTF TGTGCCAGTAGTATAGAGGACAGGGGGCTCGATGGCTACACCTTC
NA TRBD1 TRBJ1-4 TRBV27 CASSTTGGFEKLFF TGTGCCAGCAGTACGACAGGGGGCTTTGAAAAACTGTTTTTT
NA TRBD1 TRBJ1-1 TRBV3-1/TRBV3-2 CASSQMTGGGGTEAFF TGTGCCAGCAGCCAGATGACAGGGGGCGGTGGCACTGAAGCTTTCTTT
NA TRBD1 TRBJ1-2 TRBV19 CASSIQGGHNYGYTF TGTGCCAGTAGCATACAGGGGGGCCATAACTATGGCTACACCTTC
NA TRBD2 TRBJ2-3 TRBV3-1/TRBV3-2 CASSQEPGGMGDTQYF TGTGCCAGCAGCCAAGAGCCCGGGGGGATGGGCGATACGCAGTATTTT
NA NA TRBJ2-1 TRBV6-1 CASSHSNEQFF TGTGCCAGCAGTCACAGCAATGAGCAGTTCTTC
NA NA TRBJ1-4 TRBV6-5 CASSSLLGATNEKLFF TGTGCCAGCAGTTCCCTCCTAGGCGCAACTAATGAAAAACTGTTTTTT
NA TRBD1 TRBJ2-5 TRBV5-6 CASSFQVPSRGSWETQYF TGTGCCAGCAGCTTTCAGGTCCCCTCCAGGGGGAGTTGGGAGACCCAGTACTTC
NA NA TRBJ1-6 TRBV28 CASSTGTSSIYNSPLHF TGTGCCAGCAGTACCGGGACATCCAGCATTTATAATTCACCCCTCCACTTT
NA TRBD1 TRBJ1-5 TRBV28 CASSLARGLGNQPQHF TGTGCCAGCAGTTTGGCCAGGGGGCTTGGCAATCAGCCCCAGCATTTT
many NA TRBJ2-7 TRBV2 CASSRGYEQYF TGTGCCAGCAGTCGCGGATACGAGCAGTACTTC
NA NA TRBJ2-4 TRBV5-1 CASSLEIGAQAKNIQYF TGCGCCAGCAGCTTGGAAATAGGGGCACAAGCCAAAAACATTCAGTACTTC
few TRBD1 TRBJ1-1 TRBV12-5 CASGRQGALNTEAFF TGTGCTAGTGGTCGACAGGGGGCCCTTAACACTGAAGCTTTCTTT
NA NA TRBJ2-2 TRBV7-9 CASSPGGGGTGELFF TGTGCCAGCAGCCCCGGGGGTGGCGGCACCGGGGAGCTGTTTTTT
NA NA TRBJ2-5 TRBV6-2/TRBV6-3 CASSYSKGQVGKETQYF TGTGCCAGCAGTTACTCGAAGGGGCAGGTCGGTAAAGAGACCCAGTACTTC
NA NA TRBJ2-3 TRBV10-3 CAISESSGTDTQYF TGTGCCATCAGTGAGTCGTCAGGAACAGATACGCAGTATTTT
NA NA TRBJ1-1 TRBV20-1 CSARRQGEAFF TGCAGTGCTAGGCGGCAGGGTGAAGCTTTCTTT
NA NA TRBJ1-2 TRBV24-1 CATSDDAYGYTF TGTGCCACCAGTGATGATGCGTATGGCTACACCTTC
NA NA TRBJ2-1 TRBV9 CASSVEDSNEQFF TGTGCCAGCAGCGTAGAGGACAGCAATGAGCAGTTCTTC
NA NA TRBJ1-1 TRBV7-9 CASSPTVRGGGWEAFF TGTGCCAGCAGCCCAACGGTGCGGGGTGGCGGTTGGGAAGCTTTCTTT
NA NA TRBJ2-1 TRBV12-2 CASRFGFRGAANEQFF TGTGCAAGTCGCTTCGGCTTCAGGGGCGCGGCCAATGAGCAGTTCTTC
NA NA TRBJ1-1 TRBV3-1/TRBV3-2 CASSLGDTEAFF TGTGCCAGCAGCCTCGGGGACACTGAAGCTTTCTTT
NA TRBD2 TRBJ2-1 TRBV7-9 CASSLVAGVRFF TGTGCCAGCAGCTTAGTCGCGGGGGTCCGGTTCTTC
once TRBD1 TRBJ1-1 TRBV11-2 CASSQGGTEAFF TGTGCCAGCAGCCAGGGGGGTACTGAAGCTTTCTTT
NA NA TRBJ2-1 TRBV5-1 CASSFGQGYNEQFF TGCGCCAGCAGCTTTGGTCAGGGGTACAATGAGCAGTTCTTC
NA TRBD1 TRBJ1-1 TRBV27 CASSLTGSGGTEAFF TGTGCCAGCAGTCTAACCGGGTCAGGGGGCACTGAAGCTTTCTTT